The rows below give T cell receptor beta chains drawn from one sample of a study of blood T cell repertoires in COVID-19. The data were produced by immunoSEQ multiplex PCR, yet TCRdb's version contains in-frame clones alone and is incomplete. The sample holds roughly 150,000 clones, 80% to 85% seen once. Sequencing was carried out using peripheral blood. Receptors originate from a human donor in a cohort sampled during active COVID-19. Both conserved end residues are part of each CDR3. Each record gives: D gene, clone size, V gene, J gene, CDR3 DNA, CDR3 protein. A D gene is named only where the DNA matches it firmly. Clone size appears in some rows only: once, few, many, or a class for an expanded clone.

d_call: -; clone_size: -; v_call: TRBV6-5; j_call: TRBJ1-2; cdr3_nt: TGTGCCAGCAGTTACGGGCCAAACTATGGCTACACCTTC; cdr3_aa: CASSYGPNYGYTF
d_call: TRBD1; clone_size: -; v_call: TRBV5-4; j_call: TRBJ1-1; cdr3_nt: TGTGCCAGCAGTATACAGGGGCTTAACACTGAAGCTTTCTTT; cdr3_aa: CASSIQGLNTEAFF
d_call: -; clone_size: -; v_call: TRBV12-3/TRBV12-4; j_call: TRBJ1-1; cdr3_nt: TGTGCCAGCAGCCCAACCGAGCGGAAGACTTTCTTT; cdr3_aa: CASSPTERKTFF
d_call: TRBD1; clone_size: -; v_call: TRBV5-6; j_call: TRBJ1-3; cdr3_nt: TGTGCCAGCAGCTTGGGGGACAGGGCTCCCGGAAACACCATATATTTT; cdr3_aa: CASSLGDRAPGNTIYF
d_call: -; clone_size: -; v_call: TRBV10-1; j_call: TRBJ2-6; cdr3_nt: TGCGCCAGCAGTGAGGGCCTCTCCTCTGGGGCCAACGTCCTGACTTTC; cdr3_aa: CASSEGLSSGANVLTF
d_call: TRBD2; clone_size: -; v_call: TRBV4-1; j_call: TRBJ2-3; cdr3_nt: TGCGCCAGCAGCCAAGAGAGGCTAGCGGGGAGATGGGATACGCAGTATTTT; cdr3_aa: CASSQERLAGRWDTQYF
d_call: TRBD1; clone_size: -; v_call: TRBV10-3; j_call: TRBJ1-2; cdr3_nt: TGTGCCATCACCGAAGACAGGGAGCTCTATGGCTACACCTTC; cdr3_aa: CAITEDRELYGYTF
d_call: TRBD1; clone_size: -; v_call: TRBV5-1; j_call: TRBJ1-5; cdr3_nt: TGCGCCAGCAGCTTTAGTTCAGGGGGTCAGCCCCAGCATTTT; cdr3_aa: CASSFSSGGQPQHF
d_call: -; clone_size: -; v_call: TRBV6-5; j_call: TRBJ2-7; cdr3_nt: TGTGCCAGCAGGTCAGCCTACGAGCAGTACTTC; cdr3_aa: CASRSAYEQYF
d_call: -; clone_size: -; v_call: TRBV19; j_call: TRBJ2-5; cdr3_nt: TGTGCCAGTAGAGGGGCCGGAGCTTTAGAAGAGACCCAGTACTTC; cdr3_aa: CASRGAGALEETQYF
d_call: -; clone_size: -; v_call: TRBV6-2/TRBV6-3; j_call: TRBJ1-5; cdr3_nt: TGTGCCAGCAGTTCGTCCAGGGACAATCAGCCCCAGCATTTT; cdr3_aa: CASSSSRDNQPQHF
d_call: TRBD1; clone_size: -; v_call: TRBV7-2; j_call: TRBJ2-1; cdr3_nt: TGTGCCAGCAGCTCGACAGGGGCCCCCTACAATGAGCAGTTCTTC; cdr3_aa: CASSSTGAPYNEQFF
d_call: -; clone_size: -; v_call: TRBV7-3; j_call: TRBJ2-2; cdr3_nt: TGTGCCAGCAGCTTAAACCAGGGGATCCTTGGCGGGGAGCTGTTTTTT; cdr3_aa: CASSLNQGILGGELFF
d_call: -; clone_size: once; v_call: TRBV5-5; j_call: TRBJ2-2; cdr3_nt: TGTGCCAGCAGCTCTAGTGTGGGGGCCGGCACCGGGGAGCTGTTTTTT; cdr3_aa: CASSSSVGAGTGELFF
d_call: TRBD2; clone_size: once; v_call: TRBV7-2; j_call: TRBJ2-4; cdr3_nt: TGTGCCAGCAGCTCCCGACTAGCGGGGGGGCAAAACATTCAGTACTTC; cdr3_aa: CASSSRLAGGQNIQYF
d_call: -; clone_size: -; v_call: TRBV12-3/TRBV12-4; j_call: TRBJ1-1; cdr3_nt: TGTGCCAGCAGCCGAGGACAAGCTGAAGCTTTCTTT; cdr3_aa: CASSRGQAEAFF
d_call: TRBD1; clone_size: -; v_call: TRBV6-1; j_call: TRBJ1-1; cdr3_nt: TGTGCCAGCAGTGAGGACAGGGCTTTTGAAGCTTTCTTT; cdr3_aa: CASSEDRAFEAFF
d_call: -; clone_size: -; v_call: TRBV29-1; j_call: TRBJ2-7; cdr3_nt: TGCAGCGTTCCTCGAGGAGGGGAGCAGTACTTC; cdr3_aa: CSVPRGGEQYF
d_call: -; clone_size: once; v_call: TRBV7-9; j_call: TRBJ2-3; cdr3_nt: TGTGCCGGGCAATCCGGGGCAGATACGCAGTATTTT; cdr3_aa: CAGQSGADTQYF
d_call: -; clone_size: -; v_call: TRBV20-1; j_call: TRBJ1-2; cdr3_nt: TGCAGTCATACGGGAGGGGGTATCTTCACCTTC; cdr3_aa: CSHTGGGIFTF
d_call: TRBD1; clone_size: -; v_call: TRBV11-2; j_call: TRBJ1-2; cdr3_nt: TGTGCCAGCAGCTTTGGGGGACAGGGTTATGGCTACACCTTC; cdr3_aa: CASSFGGQGYGYTF
d_call: -; clone_size: few; v_call: TRBV18; j_call: TRBJ1-6; cdr3_nt: TGTGCCAGCTCGCCGACCTTGGAGGGGAAGAGTCAGGCCTCCACCCTCCACTTT; cdr3_aa: CASSPTLEGKSQASTLHF
d_call: -; clone_size: -; v_call: TRBV19; j_call: TRBJ1-4; cdr3_nt: TGTGCCAGTAGTATGCAGGGTACGCTGAATGAAAAACTGTTTTTT; cdr3_aa: CASSMQGTLNEKLFF
d_call: TRBD2; clone_size: -; v_call: TRBV19; j_call: TRBJ2-5; cdr3_nt: TGTGCCAGTAGTTTGACTAGCGGGTACCAAGAGACCCAGTACTTC; cdr3_aa: CASSLTSGYQETQYF
d_call: TRBD2; clone_size: few; v_call: TRBV6-1; j_call: TRBJ2-7; cdr3_nt: TGTGCCAGCAGTGAGGGGACTAGCTCCTACGAGCAGTACTTC; cdr3_aa: CASSEGTSSYEQYF
d_call: TRBD1; clone_size: -; v_call: TRBV5-1; j_call: TRBJ2-2; cdr3_nt: TGCGCCAGCAGCATGGGGACAGGGGACGGGGAGCTGTTTTTT; cdr3_aa: CASSMGTGDGELFF
d_call: -; clone_size: -; v_call: TRBV5-1; j_call: TRBJ2-5; cdr3_nt: TGCGCCAGCAGCACCCTAGTGGGGGGTCAAGAGACCCAGTACTTC; cdr3_aa: CASSTLVGGQETQYF
d_call: TRBD1; clone_size: -; v_call: TRBV11-2; j_call: TRBJ1-1; cdr3_nt: TGTGCCAGCACCCCGGACAGGGGAGGTGCTTTCTTT; cdr3_aa: CASTPDRGGAFF
d_call: TRBD2; clone_size: -; v_call: TRBV2; j_call: TRBJ2-1; cdr3_nt: TGTGCCAGCAGTGAAGGGACTAGCCTCCGTGAGCAGTTCTTC; cdr3_aa: CASSEGTSLREQFF
d_call: -; clone_size: -; v_call: TRBV10-1; j_call: TRBJ1-2; cdr3_nt: TGCGCCAGCAGTCCCACAGGGATGGACTATGGCTACACCTTC; cdr3_aa: CASSPTGMDYGYTF
d_call: -; clone_size: -; v_call: TRBV18; j_call: TRBJ1-6; cdr3_nt: TGTGCCAGCTCACCACCGACAGCGGGTAATTCACCCCTCCACTTT; cdr3_aa: CASSPPTAGNSPLHF
d_call: -; clone_size: -; v_call: TRBV5-6; j_call: TRBJ1-5; cdr3_nt: TGTGCCAGCAGCTTGGGTTCCAGGAATTATGGCTATAGCAATCAGCCCCAGCATTTT; cdr3_aa: CASSLGSRNYGYSNQPQHF
d_call: TRBD1; clone_size: few; v_call: TRBV9; j_call: TRBJ1-4; cdr3_nt: TGTGCCAGCAGCCCAGGACAGGAAAGCGCCTTTGGGGATGAAAAACTGTTTTTT; cdr3_aa: CASSPGQESAFGDEKLFF
d_call: TRBD1; clone_size: -; v_call: TRBV6-6; j_call: TRBJ2-7; cdr3_nt: TGTGCCAGCAGTTACGGGGGACAGGGCCGGGACGAGCAGTACTTC; cdr3_aa: CASSYGGQGRDEQYF
d_call: -; clone_size: once; v_call: TRBV5-8; j_call: TRBJ1-5; cdr3_nt: TGTGCCAGCAGGAAGGAAGCAGGGGCCGGAGGCAATCAGCCCCAGCATTTT; cdr3_aa: CASRKEAGAGGNQPQHF
d_call: TRBD1; clone_size: few; v_call: TRBV3-1/TRBV3-2; j_call: TRBJ2-2; cdr3_nt: TGTGCCAGCAGCCAGACGACAGGGTCGGGCACCGGGGAGCTGTTTTTT; cdr3_aa: CASSQTTGSGTGELFF
d_call: -; clone_size: -; v_call: TRBV19; j_call: TRBJ2-5; cdr3_nt: TGTGCCAGTAGTATAGATGGATTCCGGGGAGAGACCCAGTACTTC; cdr3_aa: CASSIDGFRGETQYF
d_call: -; clone_size: once; v_call: TRBV11-2; j_call: TRBJ1-5; cdr3_nt: TGTGCCAGCAGCGCAGGGGAGCAGCCCCAGCATTTT; cdr3_aa: CASSAGEQPQHF
d_call: TRBD1; clone_size: -; v_call: TRBV3-1/TRBV3-2; j_call: TRBJ1-2; cdr3_nt: TGTGCCAGCAGCCAGAGGACAGGGAACTATGGCTACACCTTC; cdr3_aa: CASSQRTGNYGYTF
d_call: -; clone_size: -; v_call: TRBV7-2; j_call: TRBJ1-1; cdr3_nt: TGTGCCAGCAGCTTGGAGGGTCAGAGAAACACTGAAGCTTTCTTT; cdr3_aa: CASSLEGQRNTEAFF
d_call: -; clone_size: -; v_call: TRBV19; j_call: TRBJ2-3; cdr3_nt: TGTGCCAGTAGTATAGCCTTGACTTTCACAGATACGCAGTATTTT; cdr3_aa: CASSIALTFTDTQYF